A selection of T cell receptor beta chains follows, all from one sample in a study of blood T cells in healthy people across ages. TCRdb re-analysed the 5' RACE reads in MiXCR, keeping a single row per CDR3 protein. The table records 950,000 to 1,200,000 distinct CDR3 sequences, less than 45% of them present only once. The material sequenced was blood. Every receptor here comes from a man younger than 35 in good health. Each CDR3 is given without its conserved first and last residue.

cdr3_aa	j_call	v_call
ASSYQGGWSTEAF	TRBJ1-1	TRBV6-5
SALTPNPNEKLF	TRBJ1-4	TRBV20-1
ASSYLQGTNEKLF	TRBJ1-4	TRBV6-6
ATEGQRPPISYGYT	TRBJ1-2	TRBV2
AISDLGGSSYNEQY	-	TRBV10-3
ASSSGTTGYGYT	TRBJ1-2	TRBV5-4
ASSYSGSSYNEQF	TRBJ2-1	TRBV6-5
ASSLRYDGYT	TRBJ1-2	TRBV9
SAPPSGPYNEQF	TRBJ2-1	TRBV20-1
ASSEWAGAGNTIY	TRBJ1-3	TRBV25-1
ASSYLDRGRGGYT	TRBJ1-2	TRBV28
SASPTSSGNEQY	TRBJ2-7	TRBV20-1
ASSSILADPTDTQY	TRBJ2-3	TRBV7-9
SALPSGGQETQY	TRBJ2-5	TRBV20-1
ATGRQGYTEAF	TRBJ1-1	TRBV15
SARAYWGAAQEAF	TRBJ1-1	TRBV20-1
ASSLEDSNQPQH	TRBJ1-5	TRBV28
ASSLRRGADREKLF	TRBJ1-4	TRBV21-1
ASSLMQGANNYGYT	TRBJ1-2	TRBV4-3
SVGDRRTNEKLF	TRBJ1-4	TRBV29-1
ASSGPGQTNSPLH	TRBJ1-6	TRBV5-1
ASSLLDGYNSPLH	TRBJ1-6	TRBV7-9
ASRRTFYEQY	TRBJ2-7	TRBV7-6
ASSPGQEILYEQY	TRBJ2-7	TRBV12-3/TRBV12-4
ASSLANDRGIPYGYT	TRBJ1-2	TRBV4-2
SARDPAGDVEGTEAF	TRBJ1-1	TRBV20-1
ASSLARGQETQSGELF	TRBJ2-2	TRBV7-9
ASSQGGGEVSYNEQF	TRBJ2-1	TRBV4-1
ASSSPDRGQPQH	TRBJ1-5	TRBV28
ASSQDGRLGELF	TRBJ1-4	TRBV4-3
ASSPDRDRYEQY	TRBJ2-7	TRBV11-1
ASSEASSYGNTEAF	TRBJ1-1	TRBV2
ASSPRRTGTDTQY	TRBJ2-3	TRBV19
ASSYNIGGGYT	TRBJ1-2	TRBV6-5
ASSLSDGANTGELF	TRBJ2-2	TRBV7-2
ASRLAGTGELF	TRBJ2-2	TRBV6-5
AISDQRTGELF	TRBJ2-2	TRBV10-3
ASQPGTELSYGELF	TRBJ2-2	TRBV30
ASSERATDRKAF	TRBJ1-1	TRBV6-1
ASSAGTNFFTDTQY	TRBJ2-3	TRBV3-1